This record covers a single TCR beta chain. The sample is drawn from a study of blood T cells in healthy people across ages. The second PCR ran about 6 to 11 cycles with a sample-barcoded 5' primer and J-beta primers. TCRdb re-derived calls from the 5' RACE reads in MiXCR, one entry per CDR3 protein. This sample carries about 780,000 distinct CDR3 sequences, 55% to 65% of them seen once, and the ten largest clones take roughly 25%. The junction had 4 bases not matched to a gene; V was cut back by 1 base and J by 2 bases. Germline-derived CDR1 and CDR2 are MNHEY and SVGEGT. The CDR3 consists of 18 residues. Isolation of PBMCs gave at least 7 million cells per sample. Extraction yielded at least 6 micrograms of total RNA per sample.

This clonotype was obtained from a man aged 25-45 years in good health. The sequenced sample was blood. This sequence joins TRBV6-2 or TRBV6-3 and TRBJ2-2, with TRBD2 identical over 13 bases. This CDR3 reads CASSYFTSGGANTGELFF. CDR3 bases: TGTGCCAGCAGTTACTTCACTAGCGGGGGGGCCAACACCGGGGAGCTGTTTTTT.